These 23 T cell receptor beta chains came from one sample sequenced in a study of cytomegalovirus exposure and HLA in healthy donors. PCR involved 60 Vbeta and 13 Jbeta primers. Data came from immunoSEQ multiplex PCR; TCRdb stores just in-frame clones and leaves some out. In the table there are almost 95,000 clones, over 50% of which are singletons. The sample taken for sequencing was PBMCs. These TCRs come from a man aged 30 to 39 in good health and CMV-seronegative.

This chain links TRBV7-9 with TRBJ2-2, with a weak D call TRBD1 (5 bases). V lost 6 bases and J lost 2, with 19 bases in between. The CDR3 is made up of 17 amino acids. The germline V gene encodes CDR1 SEHNR and CDR2 FQNEAQ (reference sequence). The CDR3 sequence is CASRLFQGLNNTGELFF. CDR3 DNA: TGTGCCAGCAGGTTGTTTCAGGGCCTCAATAACACCGGGGAGCTGTTTTTT.

The V and J genes are TRBV5-1 and TRBJ2-1; 7 bases match TRBD2. The CDR3 sequence is 16 residues long. Germline V gene data show CDR1 as SGHRS and CDR2 as YFSETQ. Losses at the gene ends were 4 bases for V and 7 bases for J; bases not matched to a gene: 14. The CDR3 here is CASSPSDGGSLNEQFF. CDR3 sequence (DNA): TGCGCCAGCAGCCCCAGTGATGGCGGGAGCCTAAATGAGCAGTTCTTC. The complete variable domain, with remaining parts taken from reference TRBV5-1 and TRBJ2-1, reads KAGVTQTPRYLIKTRGQQVTLSCSPISGHRSVSWYQQTPGQGLQFLFEYFSETQRNKGNFPGRFSGRQFSNSRSEMNVSTLELGDSALYLCASSPSDGGSLNEQFFGPGTRLTVL.

The chain combines TRBV10-2 with TRBJ2-1, with TRBD1 identical over 7 bases. The CDR3 consists of 13 residues. V lost 6 bases to trimming and J lost 7 bases; unmatched junction nucleotides: 6. The germline V gene has CDR1 WSHSY and CDR2 SAAADI. DNA for the CDR3: TGCGCCAGCAGCCCTGACAGGGCGAATGAGCAGTTCTTC. It translates to CASSPDRANEQFF.

As DNA, the CDR3 is TGTGCCAGCGTGCGGGGTATTGGGGGGGACGAGCAGTACTTC. It yields the protein CASVRGIGGDEQYF. The genes are TRBV7-6 and TRBJ2-7; 7 bases line up with TRBD2. Unmatched junction bases numbered 12, after V lost 8 bases and J lost 5 bases. Per germline, CDR1 SGHVS and CDR2 FNYEAQ. The CDR3 has 14 residues. Full variable domain (outside the CDR3, taken from reference TRBV7-6 and TRBJ2-7): GAGVSQSPRYKVTKRGQDVALRCDPISGHVSLYWYRQALGQGPEFLTYFNYEAQQDKSGLPNDRFSAERPEGSISTLTIQRTEQRDSAMYRCASVRGIGGDEQYFGPGTRLTVT.

This chain links TRBV30 with TRBJ1-2, with no clear D. Germline CDR1 reads GTSNPN; CDR2 reads SVGIG (reference sequence). The length of the CDR3 is 13 residues. The V and J ends lost 2 bases and 5 bases respectively, with 12 bases between them. The chain's CDR3 is CAWSHEVIYGYTF. DNA for the CDR3: TGTGCCTGGAGTCATGAGGTGATTTATGGCTACACCTTC.

The V and J genes are TRBV9 and TRBJ1-4; 7 bases align to TRBD1. The CDR3 consists of 15 residues. The V gene's germline CDR1 is SGDLS and CDR2 YYNGEE. J gave up 7 bases and V 0 bases, and 6 bases lay outside the gene matches. The CDR3 DNA follows: TGTGCCAGCAGCGTAGCCGGGACAGATACTGAAAAACTGTTTTTT. Its translation: CASSVAGTDTEKLFF.

V usage is TRBV30 and J usage is TRBJ1-1; D gene uncertain. The V gene's germline CDR1 is GTSNPN and CDR2 SVGIG (reference sequence). The CDR3 sequence is 13 residues long. V was cut by 5 bases and J by 2 bases, with 12 bases left in between. The CDR3 DNA reads TGTGCCTGGGATTTACAGAAAAACACTGAAGCTTTCTTT. Its protein product is CAWDLQKNTEAFF.

This clone appeared once. The chain couples TRBV28 to TRBJ1-1; TRBD1 is a possible D gene (6 bases). Germline values: CDR1 MDHEN, CDR2 SYDVKM. The CDR3 is made up of 14 amino acids. Trimming pared 4 bases from V and 10 bases from J, leaving 19 bases between. The CDR3 coding sequence is TGTGCCAGCAGTTCTCCGGGACACCAAAAGGCAGCTTTCTTT. This encodes CASSSPGHQKAAFF. Supplemented by reference TRBV28 and TRBJ1-1, the full variable domain reads DVKVTQSSRYLVKRTGEKVFLECVQDMDHENMFWYRQDPGLGLRLIYFSYDVKMKEKGDIPEGYSVSREKKERFSLILESASTNQTSMYLCASSSPGHQKAAFFGQGTRLTVV.

V is TRBV28 and J is TRBJ2-7; tentative D call: TRBD1 (6 bases). This CDR3 is 16 amino acids long. Germline V gives CDR1 MDHEN, CDR2 SYDVKM. The V end was cut by 3 bases, the J end by 2 bases, with 17 bases between. CDR3 bases: TGTGCCAGCAGTTTTCAGTACCTCGGACAGACCTACGAGCAGTACTTC. Protein product: CASSFQYLGQTYEQYF.

This clone was counted once. This sequence joins TRBV7-6 and TRBJ2-2; 11 bases are a match to TRBD2. The J segment lost 5 bases and the V segment lost 3 bases, leaving 5 bases of the junction unmatched. Germline V gene lookup returns CDR1 SGHVS and CDR2 FNYEAQ. The CDR3 runs 16 residues. CDR3 in amino acids: CASSFLAGGPTGELFF. In DNA form, the CDR3 reads TGTGCCAGCAGCTTTTTAGCGGGGGGGCCTACCGGGGAGCTGTTTTTT.

J is TRBJ2-7 and V is TRBV19, with D tentatively TRBD1 (5 bases). V lost 3 bases and J lost 0, with 12 bases in between. The CDR3 runs 15 residues. Germline CDR1 is LNHDA and CDR2 is SQIVND (reference sequence). CDR3 sequence: CASSMETVYSYEQYF. The CDR3 DNA reads as TGTGCCAGTAGTATGGAGACAGTCTACTCCTACGAGCAGTACTTC.

This clone was detected only a few times. In nucleotides, the CDR3 is TGCGCCAGCAGCCTTTCGTCTAGCAGCAACAATGAGCAGTTCTTC. Translation gives CASSLSSSSNNEQFF. The chain has TRBV5-1 and TRBJ2-1, with D tentatively TRBD2 (5 bases). This CDR3 has 15 residues. V was cut by 4 bases and J by 5 bases, with 16 bases left in between. CDR1 and CDR2 (germline): SGHRS, YFSETQ.

This clone has only a few counts. The chain employs TRBV5-1 and TRBJ2-2; unclear D gene. V lost 0 bases and J 1 base, leaving 7 bases between the germline ends. The CDR3 extends over 15 amino acids. Germline V gene lookup returns CDR1 SGHRS and CDR2 YFSETQ. The CDR3 spells CASSLAAQNTGELFF. CDR3 nucleotide sequence: TGCGCCAGCAGCTTGGCCGCACAGAACACCGGGGAGCTGTTTTTT.

The chain is built from TRBV5-1 and TRBJ1-1, with 8 bases fitting TRBD1. With 4 bases clipped from V and 5 bases from J, the junction kept 4 bases outside the gene matches. Germline loops: CDR1 SGHRS, CDR2 YFSETQ. The CDR3 has 13 amino acids. The CDR3: CASSGQGWTEAFF. CDR3 sequence (DNA): TGCGCCAGCAGCGGACAGGGTTGGACTGAAGCTTTCTTT.

In the case of this clone: The sample contains more than one DNA sequence encoding this CDR3. The chain couples TRBV2 to TRBJ1-3; tentatively, D is TRBD1 (5 bases). Germline-derived CDR1 and CDR2 are SNHLY and FYNNEI. The CDR3 extends over 15 amino acids. V was cut by 4 bases and J by 0 bases, with 10 bases left in between. CDR3 amino acids: CASSVDRSSGNTIYF. The CDR3 DNA reads as TGTGCCAGCAGTGTCGACAGATCCTCTGGAAACACCATATATTTT. Looking up the rest from reference TRBV2 and TRBJ1-3 gives the full variable domain: EPEVTQTPSHQVTQMGQEVILRCVPISNHLYFYWYRQILGQKVEFLVSFYNNEISEKSEIFDDQFSVERPDGSNFTLKIRSTKLEDSAMYFCASSVDRSSGNTIYFGEGSWLTVV.

V is TRBV11-3 and J is TRBJ1-1, with 7 bases matching TRBD1. CDR1 and CDR2 (germline): SGHNT, YENEEA. V lost 5 bases, J lost 7 bases, and 7 bases stayed unmatched. This CDR3 is built from 13 residues. DNA for the CDR3: TGTGCCAGCAGCGCCGGGACAGCTGATGAAGCTTTCTTT. Protein product: CASSAGTADEAFF.

This clone was counted only a few times. The chain is built from TRBV7-8 and TRBJ2-1; D might be TRBD2 (5 bases). V lost 5 bases to trimming and J lost 1 base, with 12 bases between them. Germline assignment: CDR1 SGHVS and CDR2 FQNEAQ. The CDR3 spans 15 residues. For the CDR3, the DNA is TGTGCCAGCAGCCCAGTCGGGATTTCCTACAATGAGCAGTTCTTC. Encoded protein: CASSPVGISYNEQFF.

The chain recombines TRBV19 with TRBJ1-3; D gene unclear. This CDR3 is built from 13 residues. V was cut by 5 bases and J by 0 bases, with 5 bases left in between. The V gene's germline CDR1 is LNHDA and CDR2 SQIVND (reference sequence). CDR3 DNA sequence: TGTGCCAGTAGTTCCAGCTCTGGAAACACCATATATTTT. Its translation: CASSSSSGNTIYF.

The chain is built from TRBV29-1 and TRBJ1-2, with TRBD1 as a possible D gene (6 bases). Per the germline V gene, CDR1 is SQVTM and CDR2 is ANQGSEA. The V and J ends lost 1 base and 3 bases respectively, with 12 bases between them. This CDR3 comprises 14 residues. For the CDR3, the DNA is TGCAGCGTTGAAGGGCGGGGGCGCTACTATGGCTACACCTTC. Translating gives CSVEGRGRYYGYTF.

The CDR3 DNA sequence: TGTGCCAGCAGCTCCCTAGCGGGAGTCTGGAATGAGCAGTTCTTC. The encoded protein is CASSSLAGVWNEQFF. The V and J genes are TRBV11-2 and TRBJ2-1; 10 positions match TRBD2. V lost 4 bases to trimming and J lost 7 bases; unmatched junction nucleotides: 7. CDR1 is SGHAT and CDR2 is FQNNGV in the germline V gene. The CDR3 has 15 amino acids.

This clone was seen only a few times. V is TRBV18 and J is TRBJ2-7; 9 bases are shared with TRBD1. Germline V gene sequence: CDR1 KGHSH, CDR2 LQKENI. The CDR3 contains 15 residues. V shed 5 bases and J 2 bases; nucleotides not matched to a gene: 7. The CDR3 spells CASSIGQGITYEQYF. CDR3 DNA: TGTGCCAGCTCAATCGGACAGGGGATTACCTACGAGCAGTACTTC.

This clone was detected a few times. The rearrangement links TRBV14 to TRBJ2-2; D is perhaps TRBD2 (6 bases). CDR1 and CDR2 from the germline V gene are SGHDN and FVKESK. The ends were cut back, 1 base at V and 5 bases at J, with 11 bases in the middle. The CDR3 extends over 15 amino acids. In DNA, the CDR3 is TGTGCCAGCAGCCAAGGGGCCGGGACTACCGGGGAGCTGTTTTTT. Protein sequence: CASSQGAGTTGELFF. The full variable domain, with the rest looked up from reference TRBV14 and TRBJ2-2, is EAGVTQFPSHSVIEKGQTVTLRCDPISGHDNLYWYRRVMGKEIKFLLHFVKESKQDESGMPNNRFLAERTGGTYSTLKVQPAELEDSGVYFCASSQGAGTTGELFFGEGSRLTVL.

V usage is TRBV27 and J usage is TRBJ2-7; 14 bases are a match to TRBD2. Trimming removed 6 bases from V and 3 bases from J; junction bases left unmatched: 4. Germline CDR1 reads MNHEY; CDR2 reads SMNVEV (reference sequence). The CDR3 loop spans 15 amino acids. The CDR3 region has the DNA TGTGCCAGCAGAAAAGGGACTAGCGGGAGCTACGAGCAGTACTTC. Its protein product is CASRKGTSGSYEQYF.